The 14 T cell receptor beta chains below were found in one sample sequenced in a study of T cell repertoires in cytomegalovirus infection. From the reads, TCRdb called clonotypes with MiXCR, one entry per CDR3 protein. The profile shows 210,000 or so distinct CDR3 sequences, 6.5% of them singletons. Material: PBMCs. The receptors derive from a human donor in good health (CMV status not recorded). Some clones in this sample may be carry-over from other donors' samples.

This clonotype occurred many times. The rearrangement links TRBV11-2 to TRBJ2-2; 12 bases fit TRBD2. The germline CDR1 and CDR2 sequences are SGHAT and FQNNGV. V was pared by 5 bases and J by 2 bases, with 3 bases of the junction left unmatched. CDR3 length: 16 amino acids. The CDR3 DNA is TGTGCCAGCAGCATCGGACTAGCGGGAAACACCGGGGAGCTGTTTTTT. Amino acids: CASSIGLAGNTGELFF.

The sample holds many counts of this clonotype. The V call is TRBV10-3, the J call TRBJ2-7; 9 positions agree with TRBD1. Germline V gene lookup returns CDR1 ENHRY and CDR2 SYGVKD. The CDR3 covers 15 residues. The J segment lost 6 bases and the V segment lost 5 bases, leaving 11 bases of the junction unmatched. The CDR3 DNA is TGTGCCATCAGTAAGGGACAGGGTAGTTTCTCCGAGCAGTACTTC. Translation gives CAISKGQGSFSEQYF.

The chain has TRBV20-1 and TRBJ1-6; 11 bases line up with TRBD1. Per germline, CDR1 DFQATT and CDR2 SNEGSKA (reference sequence). V trimming: 5 bases; J trimming: 10 bases; junction bases outside the gene matches: 16. CDR3 length: 17 amino acids. CDR3 sequence (DNA): TGCAGTGCTTCACCGGGACAGGGGGGCGCTGGGCTATCACCCCTCCACTTT. The encoded protein is CSASPGQGGAGLSPLHF.

This clonotype was detected many times. CDR3 nucleotide sequence: TGTGCCAGCAGTTACACGACAGGGGACACTGAAGCTTTCTTT. Residues: CASSYTTGDTEAFF. The chain combines TRBV6-5 with TRBJ1-1; the match to TRBD1 covers 8 bases. This CDR3 is 14 amino acids long. J gave up 3 bases and V 2 bases, and 2 bases lay outside the gene matches. Germline V gene sequence: CDR1 MNHEY, CDR2 SVGAGI.

There are many counts of this clonotype. CDR3 nucleotides: TGTGCCAGCAGCTTCACAGGGAATGAGCAGTTCTTC. It is translated as CASSFTGNEQFF. The chain links TRBV7-2 to TRBJ2-1; the D gene is possibly TRBD1 (6 bases). Trimming took 3 bases from V and 7 from J, leaving 7 bases between them. The CDR3 covers 12 residues. Per germline, CDR1 SGHTA and CDR2 FQGNSA. The full variable domain, completed using reference TRBV7-2 and TRBJ2-1, is GAGVSQSPSNKVTEKGKDVELRCDPISGHTALYWYRQSLGQGLEFLIYFQGNSAPDKSGLPSDRFSAERTGGSVSTLTIQRTQQEDSAVYLCASSFTGNEQFFGPGTRLTVL.

Regarding this clonotype: A read error is possible here, since a much larger clone lies one base away. V and J are TRBV7-2 and TRBJ2-7; perhaps TRBD2 as D (5 bases). This CDR3 is 15 amino acids long. The germline V gene encodes CDR1 SGHTA and CDR2 FQGNSA. The CDR3 region has the DNA TGTGTCAGCAGCTACGGGATATCCCCGCGAGAGGCGCTCAACTTC. Protein: CVSSYGISPREALNF.

The table lists this clonotype with a few counts. The CDR3 coding sequence is TGTGCCGCCTCCTCCGGGACTAGCGGTAGCACAGATACGCAGTATTTT. Protein sequence: CAASSGTSGSTDTQYF. This rearrangement joins TRBV27 to TRBJ2-3; 11 positions match TRBD2. The CDR3 runs 16 residues. Looked up from germline, CDR1 is MNHEY and CDR2 is SMNVEV (reference sequence). Unmatched junction bases numbered 10, after V lost 11 bases and J lost 0 bases.

This clonotype was counted at least ten times. This rearrangement joins TRBV6-2 or TRBV6-3 to TRBJ2-2; D not certain. V lost 0 bases, J lost 4 bases, and 9 bases lay in between. CDR1 MNHEY and CDR2 SVGEGT come from the germline V gene. This CDR3 contains 15 residues. DNA of the CDR3: TGTGCCAGCAGTTACTCTCCCCCGGGCACCGGGGAGCTGTTTTTT. Its protein is CASSYSPPGTGELFF.

This clonotype occurred many times. This chain uses TRBV7-2 with TRBJ2-5; no clear D. CDR3 length: 14 residues. Germline V gives CDR1 SGHTA, CDR2 FQGNSA. With 1 base removed from V and 3 bases from J, the gap between germline ends came to 9 bases. DNA of the CDR3: TGTGCCAGCAGCTTAGTCGGAATGGAAGAGACCCAGTACTTC. It translates to CASSLVGMEETQYF.

This clonotype was seen at least ten times. V gene TRBV7-2 combines with J gene TRBJ1-2; 11 nucleotides line up with TRBD1. Trimming cost V 6 bases and J 6 bases; bases outside gene matches: 9. Germline CDR1 is SGHTA and CDR2 is FQGNSA. CDR3 length equals 15 residues. As DNA, the CDR3 is TGTGCCAGCAGTTCGAGGACAGGGGGCTTGGATGGCTACACCTTC. This gives the protein CASSSRTGGLDGYTF.

This clonotype has just a few counts. V is TRBV28 and J is TRBJ1-6, with unresolved D. This CDR3 contains 13 residues. Trimming stripped 5 bases from V and 8 bases from J, with 10 bases between. The V gene's germline CDR1 is MDHEN and CDR2 SYDVKM. CDR3 in amino acids: CASSPRSDSPLHF. The CDR3 DNA reads TGTGCCAGCAGTCCCAGAAGTGATTCACCCCTCCACTTT.

This clonotype appeared many times. The rearrangement links TRBV7-2 to TRBJ1-2; D ambiguous. Between the trimmed V and J ends, which lost 4 bases and 1 base, there was a span of 13 bases. Per germline, CDR1 SGHTA and CDR2 FQGNSA. The CDR3 length is 15 residues. Written as DNA, the CDR3 is TGTGCCAGCAGCTATTCCGGTTTGGTTAACTATGGCTACACCTTC. This translates into CASSYSGLVNYGYTF.

The sample holds a few counts of this clonotype. The chain joins TRBV5-1 to TRBJ1-1, with D possibly TRBD1 on 5 matching bases. Trimming left V 4 bases short and J 11 bases short, with 15 bases between. The CDR3 is made up of 12 amino acids. Germline lookup yields CDR1 SGHRS and CDR2 YFSETQ. The CDR3 region has the DNA TGCGCCAGCAGCCCGGGGGATCGGGAGGCTTTCTTT. Residues: CASSPGDREAFF.

Many counts were recorded for this clonotype. This sequence joins TRBV10-3 and TRBJ2-7, with D maybe TRBD1 (6 bases). CDR3 length: 14 residues. Looked up from germline, CDR1 is ENHRY and CDR2 is SYGVKD. V dropped 7 bases and J dropped 3 bases, with 16 bases sitting between them. CDR3 region: CAINPGQGIYEQYF. CDR3 in DNA: TGTGCCATCAACCCGGGACAAGGAATCTACGAGCAGTACTTC.